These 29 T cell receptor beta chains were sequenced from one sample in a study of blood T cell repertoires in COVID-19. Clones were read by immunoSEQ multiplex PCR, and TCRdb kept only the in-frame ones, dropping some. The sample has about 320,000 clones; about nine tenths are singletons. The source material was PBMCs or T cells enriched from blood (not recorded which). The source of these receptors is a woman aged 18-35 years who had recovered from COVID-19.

CDR3 coding DNA: TGCAGCGTTGGGCGGAGCTCCTACAATGAGCAGTTCTTC. Translated, it gives CSVGRSSYNEQFF. J is TRBJ2-1 and V is TRBV29-1, with D uncertain. In germline, CDR1 is SQVTM, CDR2 ANQGSEA. V was pared by 4 bases and J by 0 bases, with 7 bases between. There are 13 residues in the CDR3.

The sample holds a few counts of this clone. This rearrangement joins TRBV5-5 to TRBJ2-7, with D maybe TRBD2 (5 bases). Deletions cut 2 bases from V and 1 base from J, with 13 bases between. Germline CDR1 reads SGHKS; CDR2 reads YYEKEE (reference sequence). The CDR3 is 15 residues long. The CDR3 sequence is CASSFYSGLSYEQYF. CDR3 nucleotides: TGTGCCAGCAGCTTTTATTCGGGGTTATCCTACGAGCAGTACTTC. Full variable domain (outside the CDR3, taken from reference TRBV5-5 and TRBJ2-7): DAGVTQSPTHLIKTRGQQVTLRCSPISGHKSVSWYQQVLGQGPQFIFQYYEKEERGRGNFPDRFSARQFPNYSSELNVNALLLGDSALYLCASSFYSGLSYEQYFGPGTRLTVT.

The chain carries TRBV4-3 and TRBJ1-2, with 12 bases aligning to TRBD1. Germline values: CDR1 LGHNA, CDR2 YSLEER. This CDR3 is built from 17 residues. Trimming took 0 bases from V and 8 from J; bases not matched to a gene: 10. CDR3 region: CASSQDHSGQGARGYTF. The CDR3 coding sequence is TGCGCCAGCAGCCAAGATCATTCGGGACAGGGGGCGCGGGGCTACACCTTC.

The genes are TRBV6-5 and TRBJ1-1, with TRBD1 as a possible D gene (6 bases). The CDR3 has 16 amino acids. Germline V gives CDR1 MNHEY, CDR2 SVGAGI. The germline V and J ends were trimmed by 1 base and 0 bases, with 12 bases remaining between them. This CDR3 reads CASSYLNRAMNTEAFF. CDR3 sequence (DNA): TGTGCCAGCAGTTACTTAAACAGGGCTATGAACACTGAAGCTTTCTTT.

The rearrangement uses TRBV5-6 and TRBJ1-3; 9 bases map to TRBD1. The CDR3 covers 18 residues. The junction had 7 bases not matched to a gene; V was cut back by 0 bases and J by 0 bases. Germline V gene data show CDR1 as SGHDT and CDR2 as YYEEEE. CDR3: CASSLAGTGHFSGNTIYF. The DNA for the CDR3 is TGTGCCAGCAGCTTGGCAGGGACAGGGCATTTCTCTGGAAACACCATATATTTT.

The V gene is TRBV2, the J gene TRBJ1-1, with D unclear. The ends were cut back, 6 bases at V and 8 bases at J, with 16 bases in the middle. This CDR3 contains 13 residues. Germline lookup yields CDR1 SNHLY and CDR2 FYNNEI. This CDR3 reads CASSFGQRREAFF. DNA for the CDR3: TGTGCCAGCAGCTTCGGTCAGCGGAGAGAAGCTTTCTTT.

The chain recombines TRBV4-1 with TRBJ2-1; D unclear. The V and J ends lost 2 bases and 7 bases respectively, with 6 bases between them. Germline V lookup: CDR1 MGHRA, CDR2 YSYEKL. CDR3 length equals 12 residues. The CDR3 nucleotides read TGCGCCAGCAGCCAAATCCGGAATGAGCAGTTCTTC. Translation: CASSQIRNEQFF.

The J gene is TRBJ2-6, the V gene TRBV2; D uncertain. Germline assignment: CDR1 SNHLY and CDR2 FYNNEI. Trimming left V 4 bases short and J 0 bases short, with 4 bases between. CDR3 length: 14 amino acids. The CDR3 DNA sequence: TGTGCCAGCAGTGGCAGCTCTGGGGCCAACGTCCTGACTTTC. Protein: CASSGSSGANVLTF.

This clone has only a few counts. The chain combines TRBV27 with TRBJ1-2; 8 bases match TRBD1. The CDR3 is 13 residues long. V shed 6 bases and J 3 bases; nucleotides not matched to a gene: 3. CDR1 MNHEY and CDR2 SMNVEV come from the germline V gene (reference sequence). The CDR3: CASRKQGDYGYTF. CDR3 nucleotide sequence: TGTGCCAGCAGGAAACAGGGGGACTATGGCTACACCTTC.

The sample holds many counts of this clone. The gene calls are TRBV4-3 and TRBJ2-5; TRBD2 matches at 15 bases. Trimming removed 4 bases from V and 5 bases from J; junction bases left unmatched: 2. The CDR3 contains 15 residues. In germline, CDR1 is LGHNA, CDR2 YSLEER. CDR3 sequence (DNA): TGCGCCAGCAGCCCCGGGACTAGCGGGGGGGAGACCCAGTACTTC. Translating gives CASSPGTSGGETQYF.

This CDR3 is CASSYRDLTHEQYF. The CDR3 DNA reads TGTGCCAGCAGTTATCGGGACTTAACCCACGAGCAGTACTTC. The chain uses TRBV6-5 and TRBJ2-7; D possibly corresponds to TRBD2 (6 bases). In germline, CDR1 is MNHEY, CDR2 SVGAGI. This CDR3 comprises 14 residues. V dropped 3 bases and J dropped 5 bases, with 14 bases sitting between them.

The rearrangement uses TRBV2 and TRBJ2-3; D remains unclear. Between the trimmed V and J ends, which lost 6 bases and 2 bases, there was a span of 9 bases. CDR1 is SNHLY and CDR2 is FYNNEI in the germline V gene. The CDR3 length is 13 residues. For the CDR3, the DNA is TGTGCCAGCAGCTACCTAAACACAGATACGCAGTATTTT. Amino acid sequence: CASSYLNTDTQYF.

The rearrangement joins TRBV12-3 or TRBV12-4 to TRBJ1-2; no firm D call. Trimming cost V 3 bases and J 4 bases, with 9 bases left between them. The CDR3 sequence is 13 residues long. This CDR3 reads CASSFGVTYGYTF. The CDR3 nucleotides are TGTGCCAGCAGTTTCGGAGTCACCTATGGCTACACCTTC.

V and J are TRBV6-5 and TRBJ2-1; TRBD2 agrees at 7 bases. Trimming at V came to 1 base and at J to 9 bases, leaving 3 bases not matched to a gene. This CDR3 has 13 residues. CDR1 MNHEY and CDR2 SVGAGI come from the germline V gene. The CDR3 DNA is TGTGCCAGCAGTTACTACGGGGAGGGTGAGCAGTTCTTC. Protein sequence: CASSYYGEGEQFF.

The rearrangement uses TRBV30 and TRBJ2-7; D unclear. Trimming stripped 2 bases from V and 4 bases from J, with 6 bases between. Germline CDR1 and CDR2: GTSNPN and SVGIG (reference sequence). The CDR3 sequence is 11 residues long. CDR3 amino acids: CAWSYEYEQYF. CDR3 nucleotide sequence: TGTGCCTGGAGTTATGAGTACGAGCAGTACTTC.

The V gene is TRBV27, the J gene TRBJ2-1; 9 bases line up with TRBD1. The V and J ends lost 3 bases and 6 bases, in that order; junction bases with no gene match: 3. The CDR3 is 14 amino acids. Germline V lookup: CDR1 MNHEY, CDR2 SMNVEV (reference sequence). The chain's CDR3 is CASSFGTGSNEQFF. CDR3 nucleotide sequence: TGTGCCAGCAGTTTTGGGACAGGGTCCAATGAGCAGTTCTTC.

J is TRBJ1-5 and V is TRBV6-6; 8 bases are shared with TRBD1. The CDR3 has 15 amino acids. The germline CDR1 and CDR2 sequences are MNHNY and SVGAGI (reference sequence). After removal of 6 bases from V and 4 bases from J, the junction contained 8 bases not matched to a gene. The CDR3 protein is CASRDSGTGNQPQHF. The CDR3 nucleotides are TGTGCCAGCAGGGACTCCGGGACAGGTAATCAGCCCCAGCATTTT.

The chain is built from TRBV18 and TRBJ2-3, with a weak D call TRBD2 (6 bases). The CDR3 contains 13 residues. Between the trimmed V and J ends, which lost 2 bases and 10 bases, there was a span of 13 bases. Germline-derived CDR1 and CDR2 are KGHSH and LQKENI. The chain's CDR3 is CASSPEDAGSQYF. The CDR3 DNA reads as TGTGCCAGCTCACCAGAGGACGCGGGATCGCAGTATTTT.

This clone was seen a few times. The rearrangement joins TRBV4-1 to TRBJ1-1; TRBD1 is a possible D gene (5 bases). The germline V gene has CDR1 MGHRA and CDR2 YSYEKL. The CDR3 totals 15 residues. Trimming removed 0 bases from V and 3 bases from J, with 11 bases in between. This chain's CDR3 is CASSQDAGWDTEAFF. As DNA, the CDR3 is TGCGCCAGCAGCCAAGATGCAGGGTGGGACACTGAAGCTTTCTTT.

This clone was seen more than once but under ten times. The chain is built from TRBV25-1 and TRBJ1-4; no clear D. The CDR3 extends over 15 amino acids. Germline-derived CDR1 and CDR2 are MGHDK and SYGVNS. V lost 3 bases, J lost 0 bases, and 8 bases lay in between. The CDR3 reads CASSDLRATNEKLFF. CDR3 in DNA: TGTGCCAGCAGTGACTTGAGAGCAACTAATGAAAAACTGTTTTTT.

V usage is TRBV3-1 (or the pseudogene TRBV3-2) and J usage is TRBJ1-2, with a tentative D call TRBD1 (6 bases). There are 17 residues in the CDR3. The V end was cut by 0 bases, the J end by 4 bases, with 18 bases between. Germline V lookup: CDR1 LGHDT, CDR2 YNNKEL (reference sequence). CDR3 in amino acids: CASSQDWGGARGYGYTF. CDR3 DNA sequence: TGTGCCAGCAGCCAAGATTGGGGTGGGGCCAGGGGCTATGGCTACACCTTC.

CDR3 nucleotides: TGTGCCAGCAGTTTTCCCCCAGGCAATCAGCCCCAGCATTTT. It translates to CASSFPPGNQPQHF. V gene TRBV28 combines with J gene TRBJ1-5; no clear D gene. This CDR3 spans 14 amino acids. CDR1 and CDR2 from the germline V gene are MDHEN and SYDVKM. The V end lost 3 bases, the J end lost 2 bases, and 8 bases lay between the germline ends.

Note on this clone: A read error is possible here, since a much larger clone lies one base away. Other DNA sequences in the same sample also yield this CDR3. This CDR3 reads CASSFGPQAGGGGNEQFF. DNA of the CDR3: TGTGCCAGCAGTTTTGGCCCTCAGGCAGGAGGGGGGGGCAATGAGCAGTTCTTC. This rearrangement joins TRBV28 to TRBJ2-1; weak D call: TRBD2 (7 bases). Germline lookup yields CDR1 MDHEN and CDR2 SYDVKM. Trimming stripped 3 bases from V and 6 bases from J, with 24 bases between. The CDR3 consists of 18 residues.

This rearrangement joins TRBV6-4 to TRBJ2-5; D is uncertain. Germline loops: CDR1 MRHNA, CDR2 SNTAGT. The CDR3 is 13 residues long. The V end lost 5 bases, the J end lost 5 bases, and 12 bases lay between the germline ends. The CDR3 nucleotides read TGTGCCAGCAGTATCGACATCAGGGAGACCCAGTACTTC. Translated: CASSIDIRETQYF.

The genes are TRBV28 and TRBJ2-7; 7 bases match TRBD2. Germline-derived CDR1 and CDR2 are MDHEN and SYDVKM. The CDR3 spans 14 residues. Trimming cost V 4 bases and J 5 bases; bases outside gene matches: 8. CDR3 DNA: TGTGCCAGCAGTTGGGCGGGGGACGGGGACGAGCAGTACTTC. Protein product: CASSWAGDGDEQYF. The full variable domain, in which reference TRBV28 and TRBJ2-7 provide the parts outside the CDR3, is DVKVTQSSRYLVKRTGEKVFLECVQDMDHENMFWYRQDPGLGLRLIYFSYDVKMKEKGDIPEGYSVSREKKERFSLILESASTNQTSMYLCASSWAGDGDEQYFGPGTRLTVT.

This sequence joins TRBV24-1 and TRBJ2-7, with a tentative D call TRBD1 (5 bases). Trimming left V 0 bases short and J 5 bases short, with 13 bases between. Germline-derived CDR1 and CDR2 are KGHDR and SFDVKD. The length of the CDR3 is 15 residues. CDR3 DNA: TGTGCCACCAGTGATTTGGATCAAGGGGCGAACGAGCAGTACTTC. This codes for CATSDLDQGANEQYF.

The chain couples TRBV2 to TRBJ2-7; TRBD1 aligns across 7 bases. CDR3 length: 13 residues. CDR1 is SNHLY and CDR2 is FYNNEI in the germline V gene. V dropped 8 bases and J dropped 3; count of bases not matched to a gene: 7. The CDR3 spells CASSWDRFYEQYF. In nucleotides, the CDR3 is TGTGCCAGCTCTTGGGACAGATTCTACGAGCAGTACTTC.

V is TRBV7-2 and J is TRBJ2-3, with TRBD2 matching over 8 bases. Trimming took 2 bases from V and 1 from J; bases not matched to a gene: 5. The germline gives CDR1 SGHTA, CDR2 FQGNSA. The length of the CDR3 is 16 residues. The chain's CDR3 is CASSLLSGGRTDTQYF. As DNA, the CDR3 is TGTGCCAGCAGCTTATTGTCGGGAGGGCGCACAGATACGCAGTATTTT.

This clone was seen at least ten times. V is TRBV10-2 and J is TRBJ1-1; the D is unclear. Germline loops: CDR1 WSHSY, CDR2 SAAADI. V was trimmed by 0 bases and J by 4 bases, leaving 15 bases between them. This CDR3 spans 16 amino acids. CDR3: CASSESPAGLSTEAFF. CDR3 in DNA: TGCGCCAGCAGTGAGTCGCCGGCGGGATTGAGCACTGAAGCTTTCTTT.